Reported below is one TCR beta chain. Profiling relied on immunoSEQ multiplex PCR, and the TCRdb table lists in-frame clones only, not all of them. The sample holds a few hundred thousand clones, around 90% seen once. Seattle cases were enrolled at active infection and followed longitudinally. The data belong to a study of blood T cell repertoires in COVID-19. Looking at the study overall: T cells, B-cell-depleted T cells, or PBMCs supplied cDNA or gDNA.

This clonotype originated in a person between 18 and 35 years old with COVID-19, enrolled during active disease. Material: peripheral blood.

Here the CDR3 DNA reads TGTGCCAGCAGCCGCGGACAGCAAGGAGAGACCCAGTACTTC. Protein: CASSRGQQGETQYF. The chain has TRBV5-4 and TRBJ2-5; D may be TRBD1 (6 bases). CDR1 is SGHNT, CDR2 YYREEE, per germline (reference sequence). Between the trimmed V and J ends, which lost 4 bases and 4 bases, there was a span of 14 bases. This CDR3 contains 14 residues.